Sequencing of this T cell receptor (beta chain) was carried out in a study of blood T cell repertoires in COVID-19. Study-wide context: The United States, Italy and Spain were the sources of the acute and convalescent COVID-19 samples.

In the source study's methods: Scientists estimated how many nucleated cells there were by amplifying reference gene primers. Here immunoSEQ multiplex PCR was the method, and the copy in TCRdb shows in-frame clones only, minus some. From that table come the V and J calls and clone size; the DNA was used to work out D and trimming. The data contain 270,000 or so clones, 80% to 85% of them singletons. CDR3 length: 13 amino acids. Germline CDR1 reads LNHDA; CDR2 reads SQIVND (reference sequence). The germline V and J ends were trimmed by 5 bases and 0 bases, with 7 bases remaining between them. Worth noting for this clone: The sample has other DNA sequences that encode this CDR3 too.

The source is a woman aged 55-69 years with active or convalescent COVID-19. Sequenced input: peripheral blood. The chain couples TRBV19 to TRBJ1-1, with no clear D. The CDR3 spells CASSEALNTEAFF. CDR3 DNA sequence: TGTGCCAGTAGTGAGGCGCTGAACACTGAAGCTTTCTTT. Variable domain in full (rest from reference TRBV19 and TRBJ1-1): DGGITQSPKYLFRKEGQNVTLSCEQNLNHDAMYWYRQDPGQGLRLIYYSQIVNDFQKGDIAEGYSVSREKKESFPLTVTSAQKNPTAFYLCASSEALNTEAFFGQGTRLTVV.